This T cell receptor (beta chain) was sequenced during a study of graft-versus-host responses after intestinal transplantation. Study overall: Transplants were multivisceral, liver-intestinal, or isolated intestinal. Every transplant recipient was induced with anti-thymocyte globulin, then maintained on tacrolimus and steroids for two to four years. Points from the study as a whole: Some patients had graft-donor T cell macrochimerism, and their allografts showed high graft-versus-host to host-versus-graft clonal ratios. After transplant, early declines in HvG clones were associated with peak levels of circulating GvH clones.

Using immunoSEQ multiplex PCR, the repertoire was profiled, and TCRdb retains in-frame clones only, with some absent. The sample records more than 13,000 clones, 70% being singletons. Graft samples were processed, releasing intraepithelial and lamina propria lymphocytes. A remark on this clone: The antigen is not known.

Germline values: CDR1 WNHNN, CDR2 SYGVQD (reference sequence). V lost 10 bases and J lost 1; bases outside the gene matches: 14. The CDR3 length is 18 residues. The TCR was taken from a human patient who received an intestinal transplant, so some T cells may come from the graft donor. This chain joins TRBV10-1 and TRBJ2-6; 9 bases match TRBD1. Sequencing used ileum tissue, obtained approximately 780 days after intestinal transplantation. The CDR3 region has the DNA TGCGCCAACCCAACTCCGGGACAGGGCTCTTCTGGGGCCAACGTCCTGACTTTC. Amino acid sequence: CANPTPGQGSSGANVLTF.